Sequencing of this T cell receptor beta chain was carried out in a study of CD8 T cells in Susac syndrome. Study-wide results and limits: Individuals included in the TCR sequencing and HLA analysis were acknowledged by the study to be relatively few in number.

Comments on this clonotype: No antigen is known for it.

TCR beta was sequenced from blood CD8+ and CD4+ T cells. While CD8+ and CD4+ T cells were isolated negatively, TEMRA cells were enriched by FACS. When the RNA was reverse transcribed, random hexamers were used with an input of about 0.45 to 1 ug. The CDR3 of TCR beta was amplified by immunoSEQ multiplex PCR across 54 Vbeta and 13 Jbeta. TCRdb recomputed calls from the immunoSEQ multiplex PCR reads with MiXCR, one row per CDR3 protein. Of tens of thousands of distinct CDR3 sequences listed, 90% to 95% are singletons. The CDR3 has 16 residues. V lost 4 bases to trimming and J lost 0 bases, with 18 bases between them. Germline CDR1 SQVTM, CDR2 ANQGSEA.

Input material: CD8+ T cells from PBMCs. The V gene is TRBV29-1, the J gene TRBJ1-2, with D uncertain. The sequence was collected from a human donor in good health. CDR3 nucleotide sequence: TGCAGCGTTGGCCCGGACGGTTCCCCGACTAACTATGGCTACACCTTC. Its protein is CSVGPDGSPTNYGYTF.